This TCR beta chain derives from a study of early T cells in non-severe SARS-CoV-2 infection. This clonotype has ten or more counts. Molecules of cDNA were individually given unique molecular identifiers that were attached to them. TCRdb independently ran MiXCR on the 5' RACE reads; one entry per CDR3 protein. The repertoire consists of 57,000 or so distinct CDR3 sequences, with 5.6% occurring once and the leading ten covering roughly 7%. The V gene's germline CDR1 is LGHNA and CDR2 YNFKEQ. CDR3 length equals 17 residues. Deletions cut 0 bases from V and 9 bases from J, with 21 bases between. The genes are TRBV4-2 and TRBJ1-5; D gene ambiguous. This clonotype was obtained from an adult who was a healthcare worker with PCR-confirmed SARS-CoV-2 infection or an uninfected control (not recorded which). The sample was whole blood. DNA of the CDR3: TGTGCCAGCAGCCAAGATCATTCCAGCGACAATTTTTGGCCCCAGCATTTT. It encodes CASSQDHSSDNFWPQHF.